These T cell receptor beta chains were read from a single sample in a study of blood T cell repertoires in COVID-19. Libraries were prepared by immunoSEQ multiplex PCR; TCRdb keeps only in-frame clonotypes and omits some of them. The sample lists about 260,000 clones, approximately 86% occurring once. Sequences were obtained from peripheral blood. Receptors were obtained from a human donor in a cohort sampled during active COVID-19. The CDR3 runs from the conserved cysteine through the conserved F or W. Each record gives: J gene, V gene, D gene, clone size, CDR3 protein, CDR3 DNA. The D gene is left open where the match is weak. Not all rows give a size; the values are once, few, many and, for expanded clones, a class.

TRBJ1-6	TRBV10-3	TRBD1	NA	CAISVAGTGSSPLHF	TGTGCCATCAGTGTGGCGGGGACAGGGTCGTCACCCCTCCACTTT
TRBJ1-3	TRBV5-1	TRBD1	NA	CASRLRRGDRDGNTIYF	TGCGCCAGCAGACTAAGAAGGGGGGACAGGGATGGAAACACCATATATTTT
TRBJ1-1	TRBV30	NA	NA	CAWSVTPVNTEAFF	TGTGCCTGGAGTGTAACTCCGGTTAACACTGAAGCTTTCTTT
TRBJ2-7	TRBV7-6	TRBD2	NA	CASSLLGGGSSYEQYF	TGTGCCAGCAGCTTACTCGGCGGGGGGAGCTCCTACGAGCAGTACTTC
TRBJ1-1	TRBV9	NA	NA	CASSVGWQNTEAFF	TGTGCCAGCAGCGTAGGTTGGCAGAACACTGAAGCTTTCTTT
TRBJ2-7	TRBV4-2	TRBD2	NA	CASSQAGEGTREQYF	TGTGCCAGCAGCCAAGCTGGGGAGGGCACTAGGGAGCAGTACTTC
TRBJ2-7	TRBV29-1	TRBD2	NA	CSVLAGYEQYF	TGCAGCGTCCTAGCGGGCTACGAGCAGTACTTC
TRBJ2-5	TRBV10-1	TRBD2	NA	CASSARVAGQETQYF	TGCGCCAGCAGTGCCCGGGTAGCGGGACAAGAGACCCAGTACTTC
TRBJ2-1	TRBV5-1	TRBD1	NA	CASSVSGQGYYEQFF	TGCGCCAGCAGCGTTTCGGGACAGGGCTATTATGAGCAGTTCTTC
TRBJ1-1	TRBV4-3	NA	NA	CASSQDGEVTTEAFF	TGCGCCAGCAGCCAAGATGGGGAGGTTACCACTGAAGCTTTCTTT
TRBJ2-1	TRBV7-3	TRBD2	NA	CASSLLAGGPNEQFF	TGTGCCAGCAGCTTACTAGCGGGAGGGCCCAATGAGCAGTTCTTC
TRBJ1-2	TRBV11-2	NA	NA	CASSAQGPGYTF	TGTGCCAGCAGCGCACAGGGCCCTGGCTACACCTTC
TRBJ1-2	TRBV9	NA	once	CASSVGTFGGGYGYTF	TGTGCCAGCAGCGTAGGGACATTCGGGGGAGGGTATGGCTACACCTTC
TRBJ2-3	TRBV6-5	TRBD2	once	CASSYGRVTDTQYF	TGTGCCAGCAGTTATGGGAGGGTAACAGATACGCAGTATTTT
TRBJ2-7	TRBV4-3	TRBD2	NA	CASSQASGSGGLYEQYF	TGCGCCAGCAGCCAAGCGTCAGGTAGCGGGGGGCTCTACGAGCAGTACTTC
TRBJ1-2	TRBV30	TRBD1	NA	CAWGRQGQGIFYGYTF	TGTGCCTGGGGAAGGCAGGGACAGGGGATTTTCTATGGCTACACCTTC
TRBJ2-7	TRBV30	NA	NA	CAWSLPGPEQYF	TGTGCCTGGAGCCTCCCGGGTCCGGAGCAGTACTTC
TRBJ2-7	TRBV5-1	NA	NA	CASRDNSGYGYEQYF	TGCGCCAGCAGAGACAACTCAGGGTACGGCTACGAGCAGTACTTC
TRBJ2-1	TRBV7-9	NA	few	CASNGGAEQFF	TGTGCCAGCAACGGAGGGGCTGAGCAGTTCTTC
TRBJ1-1	TRBV3-1/TRBV3-2	TRBD1	few	CASSQDLRRTGMNTEAFF	TGTGCCAGCAGCCAAGATCTAAGGAGGACAGGAATGAACACTGAAGCTTTCTTT
TRBJ1-2	TRBV10-3	NA	NA	CAISVGREEVYGYTF	TGTGCCATCAGTGTCGGAAGGGAGGAGGTCTATGGCTACACCTTC
TRBJ1-6	TRBV19	TRBD1	NA	CASSPNRDRYNSPLHF	TGTGCCAGTAGTCCCAATCGGGACAGATATAATTCACCCCTCCACTTT
TRBJ1-2	TRBV5-1	NA	NA	CASSLGFQGRGYTF	TGCGCCAGCAGCTTGGGGTTTCAGGGGAGAGGCTACACCTTC
TRBJ2-7	TRBV4-1	NA	once	CASSQDRGTHYEQYF	TGCGCCAGCAGCCAAGATCGGGGGACCCACTACGAGCAGTACTTC
TRBJ2-4	TRBV4-1	TRBD2	once	CASSRVKEREKNIQYF	TGCGCCAGCAGCCGAGTGAAGGAGCGGGAGAAAAACATTCAGTACTTC
TRBJ2-6	TRBV5-6	NA	NA	CASSSVNVLTF	TGTGCCAGCAGCTCCGTTAACGTCCTGACTTTC
TRBJ2-5	TRBV4-2	TRBD2	NA	CASSPSGGHGETQYF	TGTGCCAGCAGTCCTAGCGGGGGGCACGGAGAGACCCAGTACTTC
TRBJ2-3	TRBV28	NA	NA	CASSPQDRLPTDTQYF	TGTGCCAGCAGCCCGCAAGACAGACTCCCCACAGATACGCAGTATTTT
TRBJ1-5	TRBV28	NA	NA	CASTERPRELSGQPQHF	TGTGCCAGCACTGAAAGACCCCGGGAACTCAGCGGTCAGCCCCAGCATTTT
TRBJ1-2	TRBV19	TRBD1	NA	CASKIGGAGGYTF	TGTGCCAGTAAAATAGGGGGCGCGGGTGGCTACACCTTC
TRBJ1-5	TRBV19	TRBD1	once	CASSLGQGNQPQHF	TGTGCCAGTAGCCTCGGACAGGGGAATCAGCCCCAGCATTTT